This T cell receptor (beta chain) is drawn from a study of shared clonotypes between healthy human individuals. Generated by immunoSEQ multiplex PCR, the TCRdb table keeps only in-frame clones and is missing some. The sample yields some 2,000,000 clones, about 95% seen once. Naivety among CD8 cells was defined by CD45RO negativity and positive CCR7 selection, thereby excluding terminally differentiated effector memory CD45RA+ cells. The CDR3 consists of 13 residues. V lost 5 bases and J 10 bases, leaving 15 bases between the germline ends. Germline CDR1 and CDR2: SGHDN and FVKESK. The J gene is TRBJ2-1, the V gene TRBV14, with TRBD2 as a possible D gene (5 bases). Input material: naive CD8+ T cells sorted from blood. The TCR was taken from a man aged 18 to 30 in good health. The CDR3, as DNA: TGTGCCAGCAGCTACTACCCCGGGGAGGAGCAGTTCTTC. Its translation: CASSYYPGEEQFF.